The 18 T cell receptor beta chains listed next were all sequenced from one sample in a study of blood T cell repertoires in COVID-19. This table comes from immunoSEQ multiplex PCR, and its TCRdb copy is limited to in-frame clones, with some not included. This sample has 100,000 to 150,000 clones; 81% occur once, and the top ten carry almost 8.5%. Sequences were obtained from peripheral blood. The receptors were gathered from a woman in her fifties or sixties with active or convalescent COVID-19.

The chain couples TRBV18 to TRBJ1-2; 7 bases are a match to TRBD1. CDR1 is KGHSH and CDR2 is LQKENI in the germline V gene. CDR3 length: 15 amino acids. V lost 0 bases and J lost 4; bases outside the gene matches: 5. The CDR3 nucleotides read TGTGCCAGCTCACCACCGACAGGGAAGGGCTATGGCTACACCTTC. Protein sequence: CASSPPTGKGYGYTF.

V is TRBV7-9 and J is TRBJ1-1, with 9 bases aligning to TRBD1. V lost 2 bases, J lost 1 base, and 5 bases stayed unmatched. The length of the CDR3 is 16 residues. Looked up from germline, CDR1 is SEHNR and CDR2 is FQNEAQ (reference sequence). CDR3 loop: CASSLRPGQGNTEAFF. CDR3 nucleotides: TGTGCCAGCAGCTTACGACCGGGACAGGGGAACACTGAAGCTTTCTTT. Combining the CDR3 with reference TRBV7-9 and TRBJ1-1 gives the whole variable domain DTGVSQNPRHKITKRGQNVTFRCDPISEHNRLYWYRQTLGQGPEFLTYFQNEAQLEKSRLLSDRFSAERPKGSFSTLEIQRTEQGDSAMYLCASSLRPGQGNTEAFFGQGTRLTVV.

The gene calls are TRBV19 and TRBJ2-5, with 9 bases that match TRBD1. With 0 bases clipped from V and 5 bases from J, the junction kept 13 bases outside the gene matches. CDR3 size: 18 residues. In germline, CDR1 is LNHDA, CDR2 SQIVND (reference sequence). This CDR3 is CASSIDLPSTGGRETQYF. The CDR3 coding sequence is TGTGCCAGTAGTATAGACCTCCCCTCTACAGGGGGCCGTGAGACCCAGTACTTC.

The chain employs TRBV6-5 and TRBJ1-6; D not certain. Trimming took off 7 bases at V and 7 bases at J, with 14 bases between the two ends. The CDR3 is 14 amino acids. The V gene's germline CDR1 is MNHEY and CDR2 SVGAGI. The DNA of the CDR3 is TGTGCCAGCACTCGGGCCGGGGAAAATTCACCCCTCCACTTT. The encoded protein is CASTRAGENSPLHF.

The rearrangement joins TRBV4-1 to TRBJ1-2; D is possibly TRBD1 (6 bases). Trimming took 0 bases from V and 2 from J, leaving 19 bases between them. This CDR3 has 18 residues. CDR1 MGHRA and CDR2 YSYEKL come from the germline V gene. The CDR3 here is CASSQEYGRTGTNYGYTF. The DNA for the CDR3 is TGCGCCAGCAGCCAAGAGTATGGCAGAACAGGGACCAACTATGGCTACACCTTC.

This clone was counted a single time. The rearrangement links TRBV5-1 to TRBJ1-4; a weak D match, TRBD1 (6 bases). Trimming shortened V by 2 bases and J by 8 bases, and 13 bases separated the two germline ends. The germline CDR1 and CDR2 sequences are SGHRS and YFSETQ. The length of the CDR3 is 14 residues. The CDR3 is CASSFGQGSEKLFF. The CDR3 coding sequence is TGCGCCAGCAGCTTTGGGCAGGGGAGCGAAAAACTGTTTTTT.

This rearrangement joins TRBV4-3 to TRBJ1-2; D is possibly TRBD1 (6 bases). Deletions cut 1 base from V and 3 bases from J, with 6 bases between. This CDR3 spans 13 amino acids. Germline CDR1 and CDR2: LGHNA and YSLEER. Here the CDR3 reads CASSQAGDYGYTF. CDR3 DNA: TGCGCCAGCAGCCAAGCAGGGGACTATGGCTACACCTTC.

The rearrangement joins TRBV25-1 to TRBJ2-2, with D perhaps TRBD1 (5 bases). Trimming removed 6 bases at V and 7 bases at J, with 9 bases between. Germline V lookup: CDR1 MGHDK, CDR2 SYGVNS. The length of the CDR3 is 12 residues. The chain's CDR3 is CASSQGYGELFF. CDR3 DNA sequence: TGTGCCAGCAGCCAGGGTTACGGGGAGCTGTTTTTT.

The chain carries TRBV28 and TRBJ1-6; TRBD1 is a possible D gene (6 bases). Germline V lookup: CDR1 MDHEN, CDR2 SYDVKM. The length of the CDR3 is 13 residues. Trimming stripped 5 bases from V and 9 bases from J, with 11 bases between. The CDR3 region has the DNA TGTGCCAGCAGTCCTCCAGGGGTTTCACCCCTCCACTTT. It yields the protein CASSPPGVSPLHF.

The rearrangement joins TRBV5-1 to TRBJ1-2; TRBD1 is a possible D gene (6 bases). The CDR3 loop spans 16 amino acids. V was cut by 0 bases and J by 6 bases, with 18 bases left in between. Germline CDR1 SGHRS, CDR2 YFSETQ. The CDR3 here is CASSLGQDLIKNGYTF. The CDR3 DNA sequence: TGCGCCAGCAGCTTGGGACAGGACCTGATTAAGAATGGCTACACCTTC.

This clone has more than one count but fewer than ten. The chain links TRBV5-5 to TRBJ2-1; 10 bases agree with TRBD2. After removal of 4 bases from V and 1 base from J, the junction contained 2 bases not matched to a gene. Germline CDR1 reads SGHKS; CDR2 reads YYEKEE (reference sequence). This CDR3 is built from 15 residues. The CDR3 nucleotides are TGTGCCAGCAGCCAGGGACTAGCGTCCTACAATGAGCAGTTCTTC. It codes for CASSQGLASYNEQFF. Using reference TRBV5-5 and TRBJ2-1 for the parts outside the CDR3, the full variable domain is DAGVTQSPTHLIKTRGQQVTLRCSPISGHKSVSWYQQVLGQGPQFIFQYYEKEERGRGNFPDRFSARQFPNYSSELNVNALLLGDSALYLCASSQGLASYNEQFFGPGTRLTVL.

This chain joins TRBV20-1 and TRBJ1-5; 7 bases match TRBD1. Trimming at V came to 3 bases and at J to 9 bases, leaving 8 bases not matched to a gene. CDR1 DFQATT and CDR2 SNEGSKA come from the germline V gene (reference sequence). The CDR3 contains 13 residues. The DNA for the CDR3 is TGCAGTGCTAGTGATACAGGGGTGGGGCCCCAGCATTTT. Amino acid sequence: CSASDTGVGPQHF.

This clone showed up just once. The CDR3 DNA sequence: TGTGCCAGCAGCCAAGCGGACAGAGCCGGGGAGCAGTACTTC. Amino acid sequence: CASSQADRAGEQYF. This chain links TRBV14 with TRBJ2-7, with D maybe TRBD1 (6 bases). The CDR3 runs to 14 residues. Germline V gene data show CDR1 as SGHDN and CDR2 as FVKESK. V lost 1 base, J lost 7 bases, and 14 bases lay in between.

The CDR3 is CASRTLGGDGYTF. CDR3 in DNA: TGTGCCAGCAGGACCTTAGGGGGGGATGGCTACACCTTC. The V gene is TRBV6-5, the J gene TRBJ1-2, with D maybe TRBD1 (6 bases). Germline V CDR1 and CDR2: MNHEY, SVGAGI. The CDR3 is 13 amino acids. V dropped 6 bases and J dropped 6 bases, with 14 bases sitting between them.

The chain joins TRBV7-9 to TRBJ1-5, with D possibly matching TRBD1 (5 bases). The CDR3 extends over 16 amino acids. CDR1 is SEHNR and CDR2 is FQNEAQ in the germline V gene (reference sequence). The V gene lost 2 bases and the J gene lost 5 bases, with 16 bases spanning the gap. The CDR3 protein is CASSLTGGEYDQPQHF. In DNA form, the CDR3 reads TGTGCCAGCAGCTTAACGGGGGGAGAATACGATCAGCCCCAGCATTTT.

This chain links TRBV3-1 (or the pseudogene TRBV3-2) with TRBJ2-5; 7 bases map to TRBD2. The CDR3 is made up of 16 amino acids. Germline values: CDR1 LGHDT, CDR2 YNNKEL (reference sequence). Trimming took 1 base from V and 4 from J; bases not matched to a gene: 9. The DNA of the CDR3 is TGTGCCAGCAGCCAAGGGTTTGCCTCGGGGGGAGAGACCCAGTACTTC. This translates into CASSQGFASGGETQYF.

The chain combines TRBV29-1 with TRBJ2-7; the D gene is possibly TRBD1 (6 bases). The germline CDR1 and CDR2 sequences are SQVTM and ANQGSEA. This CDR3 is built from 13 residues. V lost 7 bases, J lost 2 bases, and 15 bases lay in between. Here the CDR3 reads CSAQSGTTYEQYF. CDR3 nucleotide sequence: TGCAGCGCGCAGTCCGGGACAACCTACGAGCAGTACTTC.

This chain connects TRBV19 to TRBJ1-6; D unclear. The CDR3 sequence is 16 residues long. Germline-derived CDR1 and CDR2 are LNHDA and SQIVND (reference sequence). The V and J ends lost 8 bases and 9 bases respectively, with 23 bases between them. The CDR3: CASRTSFGVVSSPLHF. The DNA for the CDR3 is TGTGCCAGTCGAACCTCCTTCGGTGTCGTGTCTTCACCCCTCCACTTT.